Given below is one TCR beta chain in context. The repertoire was sequenced with immunoSEQ multiplex PCR; TCRdb's copy has only in-frame clones and lacks some. The table records about 200,000 clones, 90% to 95% of them present only once. Followed over time, Seattle patients had been enrolled while infection was active. This specimen belongs to a study of blood T cell repertoires in COVID-19. The CDR3 spans 15 residues. Germline loops: CDR1 MNHEY, CDR2 SVGAGI. After removal of 6 bases from V and 1 base from J, the junction contained 4 bases not matched to a gene. The chain carries TRBV6-5 and TRBJ2-1, with 9 nucleotides matching TRBD2. Sequencing was performed on peripheral blood. The sequence was obtained from a man between 60 and 75 years old with COVID-19, enrolled during active disease. CDR3: CASRETSGSYNEQFF. The CDR3 bases are TGTGCCAGCAGGGAGACTAGCGGTTCCTACAATGAGCAGTTCTTC.